Listed here are 22 T cell receptor beta chains from one sample, sequenced in a study of post-analysis software for immune sequencing data. Prepared libraries of TCR beta cDNA carried unique molecular identifiers. MiXCR was run by TCRdb on the PCR reads, yielding one entry per CDR3 protein. The table lists 450,000 or so distinct CDR3 sequences, roughly 45% of them singletons. General study findings and limits: Elevated frequency relative to controls characterized 4 or 5 TRBV segments in patients, TRBV5-6, TRBV5-1 and TRBV20-1 among them.

The antigens these receptors bind are not known. The specimen was blood. The source is a girl aged 10-17 years with multiple sclerosis.

The chain is built from TRBV4-1 and TRBJ1-5, with D tentatively TRBD1 (6 bases). Germline V gene data show CDR1 as MGHRA and CDR2 as YSYEKL. The germline V and J ends were trimmed by 1 base and 9 bases, with 13 bases remaining between them. The CDR3 consists of 14 residues. This CDR3 reads CASSQGRGGWPQHF. In DNA form, the CDR3 reads TGCGCCAGCAGCCAAGGCAGGGGAGGTTGGCCCCAGCATTTT.

This chain uses TRBV5-1 with TRBJ2-5; 7 bases are shared with TRBD1. Germline lookup yields CDR1 SGHRS and CDR2 YFSETQ. The CDR3 contains 15 residues. V was clipped by 4 bases and J by 2 bases; unmatched bases: 8. The CDR3 loop reads CASSEMGQRQETQYF. CDR3 nucleotides: TGCGCCAGCAGCGAAATGGGACAGCGGCAAGAGACCCAGTACTTC. Together with reference TRBV5-1 and TRBJ2-5, the CDR3 gives the full variable domain: KAGVTQTPRYLIKTRGQQVTLSCSPISGHRSVSWYQQTPGQGLQFLFEYFSETQRNKGNFPGRFSGRQFSNSRSEMNVSTLELGDSALYLCASSEMGQRQETQYFGPGTRLLVL.

The rearrangement links TRBV6-2 or TRBV6-3 to TRBJ2-7, with 13 bases identical to TRBD2. The trim removed 5 bases at V and 3 bases at J, leaving 7 bases unmatched. The CDR3 length is 16 residues. Germline CDR1 reads MNHEY; CDR2 reads SVGEGT. The CDR3 here is CASSPGTSGILYEQYF. The CDR3, as DNA: TGTGCCAGCAGTCCCGGGACTAGCGGGATACTCTACGAGCAGTACTTC.

This clonotype was recorded many times. The V and J genes are TRBV12-3 or TRBV12-4 and TRBJ2-7, with TRBD2 matching 10 bases. The CDR3 runs to 14 residues. The V segment lost 6 bases and the J segment 0 bases; nucleotides outside the gene matches: 2. CDR3 residues: CASSRTSGSYEQYF. The CDR3 nucleotides are TGTGCCAGCAGCCGGACTAGCGGCTCCTACGAGCAGTACTTC.

The sample holds a few counts of this clonotype. The chain joins TRBV12-3 or TRBV12-4 to TRBJ2-7, with a tentative D call TRBD1 (6 bases). Trimming took 1 base from V and 0 from J, leaving 10 bases between them. The CDR3 length is 15 residues. CDR3 bases: TGTGCCAGCAGTTTAGGCCACAGGGTCTCCTACGAGCAGTACTTC. This sequence encodes CASSLGHRVSYEQYF.

The CDR3 region has the DNA TGTGCCAGCAGCCCACGACCGGGAGGTTTGGGCTACGAGCAGTACTTC. Residues: CASSPRPGGLGYEQYF. The V and J genes are TRBV7-2 and TRBJ2-5; 7 bases align to TRBD2. The J call is doubtful: the DNA matches TRBJ2-7 better. This CDR3 is 16 amino acids long. CDR1 SGHTA and CDR2 FQGNSA come from the germline V gene.

In its sample, this clonotype was seen a few times. V gene TRBV7-2 combines with J gene TRBJ2-3, with D tentatively TRBD2 (6 bases). Germline loops: CDR1 SGHTA, CDR2 FQGNSA. The CDR3 totals 14 residues. V was clipped by 1 base and J by 7 bases, with 12 bases between them. Here the CDR3 reads CASSLVVAAHTQYF. CDR3 sequence (DNA): TGTGCCAGCAGCTTAGTGGTAGCGGCGCATACGCAGTATTTT.

This chain uses TRBV6-5 with TRBJ2-1; 13 nucleotides align to TRBD2. The CDR3 totals 16 residues. V trimming: 0 bases; J trimming: 6 bases; junction bases outside the gene matches: 2. CDR1 MNHEY and CDR2 SVGAGI come from the germline V gene. The CDR3 nucleotides are TGTGCCAGCAGTTACTCGACTAGCGGGAGGACCAATGAGCAGTTCTTC. As protein: CASSYSTSGRTNEQFF.

This clonotype was counted between two and nine times. This sequence joins TRBV29-1 and TRBJ1-1; 7 nucleotides match TRBD1. The V and J ends lost 4 bases and 7 bases, in that order; junction bases with no gene match: 9. This CDR3 spans 13 amino acids. CDR1 SQVTM and CDR2 ANQGSEA come from the germline V gene. This CDR3 reads CSVVRGGGGEAFF. CDR3 sequence (DNA): TGCAGCGTTGTTAGAGGGGGCGGTGGTGAAGCTTTCTTT. The whole variable domain, remainder taken from reference TRBV29-1 and TRBJ1-1, is SAVISQKPSRDICQRGTSLTIQCQVDSQVTMMFWYRQQPGQSLTLIATANQGSEATYESGFVIDKFPISRPNLTFSTLTVSNMSPEDSSIYLCSVVRGGGGEAFFGQGTRLTVV.

The rearrangement joins TRBV7-2 to TRBJ2-1; D gene ambiguous. Trimming removed 1 base at V and 7 bases at J, with 11 bases between. The germline V gene encodes CDR1 SGHTA and CDR2 FQGNSA. This CDR3 has 14 amino acids. The CDR3 DNA sequence: TGTGCCAGCAGCTTAGATCAAAACTTGAATGAGCAGTTCTTC. Translated, it gives CASSLDQNLNEQFF.

This chain joins TRBV6-1 and TRBJ2-7, with D possibly being TRBD1 (6 bases). The V end was cut by 6 bases, the J end by 2 bases, with 14 bases between. This CDR3 region has 14 residues. Germline V CDR1 and CDR2: MNHNS, SASEGT. CDR3 DNA: TGTGCCAGCAGACCGAACAGGGACCCCTACGAGCAGTACTTC. Translation: CASRPNRDPYEQYF.

The V and J genes are TRBV20-1 and TRBJ1-4; perhaps TRBD1 as D (5 bases). CDR1 is DFQATT and CDR2 is SNEGSKA in the germline V gene (reference sequence). This CDR3 region has 14 residues. Trimming stripped 0 bases from V and 0 bases from J, with 5 bases between. The CDR3 reads CSAREGATNEKLFF. In DNA, the CDR3 is TGCAGTGCTAGAGAGGGGGCAACTAATGAAAAACTGTTTTTT.

The CDR3 DNA sequence: TGCGCCAGCAGCCAAGTTGCTAGCGCCTCCTACAATGAGCAGTTCTTC. Amino acids: CASSQVASASYNEQFF. This sequence joins TRBV4-1 and TRBJ2-1; D possibly corresponds to TRBD2 (6 bases). The CDR3 totals 16 residues. Germline V CDR1 and CDR2: MGHRA, YSYEKL. V gave up 1 base and J gave up 0 bases, with 10 bases separating them.

V and J are TRBV29-1 and TRBJ2-1; D gene uncertain. Trimming shortened V by 3 bases and J by 3 bases, and 12 bases separated the two germline ends. Germline CDR1 and CDR2: SQVTM and ANQGSEA. CDR3 length equals 14 residues. CDR3 nucleotides: TGCAGCGTTGATACTGGCGGAGTCTACAATGAGCAGTTCTTC. Residues: CSVDTGGVYNEQFF.

This chain joins TRBV15 and TRBJ2-4, with 10 nucleotides matching TRBD1. Germline V gene lookup returns CDR1 LNHNV and CDR2 YYDKDF (reference sequence). After removal of 4 bases from V and 1 base from J, the junction contained 13 bases not matched to a gene. The CDR3 is 19 amino acids. CDR3 bases: TGTGCCACCAGCACCTTAAAGGTCGGGACAGGGGTGGCCAAAAACATTCAGTACTTC. Protein sequence: CATSTLKVGTGVAKNIQYF.

This chain connects TRBV7-2 to TRBJ2-1; the match to TRBD2 covers 12 bases. Germline V gives CDR1 SGHTA, CDR2 FQGNSA. Trimming removed 4 bases from V and 0 bases from J; junction bases left unmatched: 13. This CDR3 comprises 20 residues. CDR3 bases: TGTGCCAGCAGCTCGGCCTGGGCACTAGCGGGAGGCATCTCCTACAATGAGCAGTTCTTC. Its translation is CASSSAWALAGGISYNEQFF.

V is TRBV25-1 and J is TRBJ2-7; 7 nucleotides match TRBD2. The CDR3 has 15 amino acids. CDR1 and CDR2 (germline): MGHDK, SYGVNS. V was clipped by 1 base and J by 4 bases; unmatched bases: 7. The CDR3 region has the DNA TGTGCCAGCAGTGAATTGAGCGGGGATGAATACGAGCAGTACTTC. It encodes CASSELSGDEYEQYF.

V usage is TRBV5-1 and J usage is TRBJ2-5, with TRBD1 matching over 7 bases. The junction had 5 bases not matched to a gene; V was cut back by 2 bases and J by 1 base. Germline CDR1 is SGHRS and CDR2 is YFSETQ. CDR3 size: 15 residues. CDR3 bases: TGCGCCAGCAGCTTTACAACAGGGGCCCAAGAGACCCAGTACTTC. This encodes CASSFTTGAQETQYF.

The rearrangement joins TRBV25-1 to TRBJ1-2, with D uncertain. This CDR3 spans 13 amino acids. Germline loops: CDR1 MGHDK, CDR2 SYGVNS. V was pared by 4 bases and J by 8 bases, with 14 bases between. The CDR3 sequence: CASSALKDGGYTF. CDR3 DNA sequence: TGTGCCAGCAGTGCTTTGAAGGATGGAGGCTACACCTTC.

The chain joins TRBV24-1 to TRBJ2-2; D remains unclear. The V gene's germline CDR1 is KGHDR and CDR2 SFDVKD. V shed 4 bases and J shed 5 bases, with 7 bases lying between them. The length of the CDR3 is 13 residues. CDR3 region: CATSDGPTGELFF. CDR3 sequence (DNA): TGTGCCACCAGTGACGGACCGACCGGGGAGCTGTTTTTT.

The sample holds a few counts of this clonotype. This chain uses TRBV7-9 with TRBJ2-7; 7 positions match TRBD2. V shed 4 bases and J 0 bases; nucleotides not matched to a gene: 6. Germline lookup yields CDR1 SEHNR and CDR2 FQNEAQ (reference sequence). There are 15 residues in the CDR3. This CDR3 is CASSYPGLNSYEQYF. The CDR3 DNA is TGTGCCAGCAGCTATCCGGGACTAAACTCCTACGAGCAGTACTTC. The full variable domain, in which reference TRBV7-9 and TRBJ2-7 provide the parts outside the CDR3, is DTGVSQNPRHKITKRGQNVTFRCDPISEHNRLYWYRQTLGQGPEFLTYFQNEAQLEKSRLLSDRFSAERPKGSFSTLEIQRTEQGDSAMYLCASSYPGLNSYEQYFGPGTRLTVT.

This CDR3 is CASSPPAGVNTEAFF. The CDR3 nucleotides read TGCGCCAGCAGCCCACCGGCAGGGGTGAACACTGAAGCTTTCTTT. The J gene is TRBJ1-1, the V gene TRBV5-1; perhaps TRBD1 as D (6 bases). Between the trimmed V and J ends, which lost 4 bases and 0 bases, there was a span of 13 bases. CDR1 is SGHRS, CDR2 YFSETQ, per germline. This CDR3 is built from 15 residues.